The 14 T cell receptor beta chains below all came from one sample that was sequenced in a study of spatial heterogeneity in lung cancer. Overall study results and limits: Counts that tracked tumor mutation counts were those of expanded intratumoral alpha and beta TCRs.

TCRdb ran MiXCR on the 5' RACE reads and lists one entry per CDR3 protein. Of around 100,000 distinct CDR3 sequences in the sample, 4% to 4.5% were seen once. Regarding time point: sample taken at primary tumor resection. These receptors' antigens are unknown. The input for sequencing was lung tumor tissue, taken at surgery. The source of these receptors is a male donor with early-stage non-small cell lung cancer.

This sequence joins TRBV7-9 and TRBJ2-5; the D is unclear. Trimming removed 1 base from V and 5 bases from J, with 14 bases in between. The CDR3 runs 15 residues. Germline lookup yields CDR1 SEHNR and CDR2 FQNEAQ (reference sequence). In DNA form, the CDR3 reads TGTGCCAGCAGCTTAGGAACAACCGTACGCGAGACCCAGTACTTC. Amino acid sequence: CASSLGTTVRETQYF. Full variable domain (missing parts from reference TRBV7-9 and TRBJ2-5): DTGVSQNPRHKITKRGQNVTFRCDPISEHNRLYWYRQTLGQGPEFLTYFQNEAQLEKSRLLSDRFSAERPKGSFSTLEIQRTEQGDSAMYLCASSLGTTVRETQYFGPGTRLLVL.

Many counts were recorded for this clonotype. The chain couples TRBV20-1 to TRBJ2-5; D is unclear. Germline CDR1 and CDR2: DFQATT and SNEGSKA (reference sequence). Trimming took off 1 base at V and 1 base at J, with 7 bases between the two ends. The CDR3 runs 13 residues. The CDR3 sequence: CSARVLPQETQYF. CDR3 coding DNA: TGCAGTGCTAGAGTTCTCCCCCAAGAGACCCAGTACTTC.

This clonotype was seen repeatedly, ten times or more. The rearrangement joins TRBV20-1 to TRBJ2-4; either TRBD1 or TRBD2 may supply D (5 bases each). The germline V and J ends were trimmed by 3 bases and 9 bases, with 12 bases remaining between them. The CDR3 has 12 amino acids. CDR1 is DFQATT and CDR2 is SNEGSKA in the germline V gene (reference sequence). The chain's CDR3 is CSASPPGGIQYF. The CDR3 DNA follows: TGCAGTGCTAGCCCCCCTGGGGGCATTCAGTACTTC.

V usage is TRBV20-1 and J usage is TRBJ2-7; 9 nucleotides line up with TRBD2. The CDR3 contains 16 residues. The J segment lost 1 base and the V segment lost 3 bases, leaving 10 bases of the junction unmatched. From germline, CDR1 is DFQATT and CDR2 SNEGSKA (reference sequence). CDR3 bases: TGCAGTGCTAGTTCTATGCGCGGGAGGGCATCCTACGAGCAGTACTTC. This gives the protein CSASSMRGRASYEQYF.

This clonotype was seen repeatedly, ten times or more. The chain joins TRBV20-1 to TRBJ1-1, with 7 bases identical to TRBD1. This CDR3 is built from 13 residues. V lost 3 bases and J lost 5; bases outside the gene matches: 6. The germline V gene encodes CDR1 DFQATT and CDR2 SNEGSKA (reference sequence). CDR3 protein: CSARTGLVTEAFF. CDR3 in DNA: TGCAGTGCTAGGACAGGGTTGGTTACTGAAGCTTTCTTT.

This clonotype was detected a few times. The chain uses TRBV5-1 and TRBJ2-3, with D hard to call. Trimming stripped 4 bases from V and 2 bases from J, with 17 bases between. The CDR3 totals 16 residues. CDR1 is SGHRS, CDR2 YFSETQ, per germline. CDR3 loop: CASSDDPWSTTDTQYF. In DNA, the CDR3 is TGCGCCAGCAGCGATGATCCATGGAGTACCACAGATACGCAGTATTTT.

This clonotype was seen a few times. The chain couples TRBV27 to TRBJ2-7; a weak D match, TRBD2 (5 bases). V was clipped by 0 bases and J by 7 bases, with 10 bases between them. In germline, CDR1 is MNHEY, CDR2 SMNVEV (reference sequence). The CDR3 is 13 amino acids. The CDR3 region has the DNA TGTGCCAGCAGTTTATCGGGCGGAGGAGAGCAGTACTTC. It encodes CASSLSGGGEQYF.

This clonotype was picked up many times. The DNA for the CDR3 is TGCGCCAGCAGCCAAGCAGGTCAAGAAGCTTTCTTT. Its translation: CASSQAGQEAFF. The chain links TRBV4-1 to TRBJ1-1; D is unclear. There are 12 residues in the CDR3. CDR1 MGHRA and CDR2 YSYEKL come from the germline V gene. Trimming stripped 1 base from V and 8 bases from J, with 8 bases between.

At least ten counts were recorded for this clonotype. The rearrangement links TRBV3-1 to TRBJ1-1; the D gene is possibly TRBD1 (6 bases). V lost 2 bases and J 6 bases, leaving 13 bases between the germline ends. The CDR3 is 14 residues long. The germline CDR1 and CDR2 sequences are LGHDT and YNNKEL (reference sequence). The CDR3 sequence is CASSQLYRDSEAFF. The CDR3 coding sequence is TGTGCCAGCAGCCAACTGTACAGGGATTCTGAAGCTTTCTTT.

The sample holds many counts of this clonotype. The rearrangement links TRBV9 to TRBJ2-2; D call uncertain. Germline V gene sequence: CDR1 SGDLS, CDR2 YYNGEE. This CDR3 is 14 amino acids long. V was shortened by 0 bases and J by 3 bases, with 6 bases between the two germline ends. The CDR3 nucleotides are TGTGCCAGCAGCGTAGGAGTGGACACCGGGGAGCTGTTTTTT. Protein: CASSVGVDTGELFF.

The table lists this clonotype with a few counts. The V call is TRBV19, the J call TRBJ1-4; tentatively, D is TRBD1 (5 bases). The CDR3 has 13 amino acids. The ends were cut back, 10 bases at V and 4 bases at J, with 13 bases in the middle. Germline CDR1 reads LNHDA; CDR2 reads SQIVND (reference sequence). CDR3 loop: CATRQSVNEKLFF. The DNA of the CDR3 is TGTGCCACCCGACAGTCTGTTAATGAAAAACTGTTTTTT. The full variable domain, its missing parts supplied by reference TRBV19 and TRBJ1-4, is DGGITQSPKYLFRKEGQNVTLSCEQNLNHDAMYWYRQDPGQGLRLIYYSQIVNDFQKGDIAEGYSVSREKKESFPLTVTSAQKNPTAFYLCATRQSVNEKLFFGSGTQLSVL.

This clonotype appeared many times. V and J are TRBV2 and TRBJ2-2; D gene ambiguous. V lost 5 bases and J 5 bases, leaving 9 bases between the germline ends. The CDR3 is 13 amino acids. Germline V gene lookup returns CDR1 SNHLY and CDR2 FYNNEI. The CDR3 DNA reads TGTGCCAGCAGTTCTACCCGGACCGGGGAGCTGTTTTTT. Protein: CASSSTRTGELFF.

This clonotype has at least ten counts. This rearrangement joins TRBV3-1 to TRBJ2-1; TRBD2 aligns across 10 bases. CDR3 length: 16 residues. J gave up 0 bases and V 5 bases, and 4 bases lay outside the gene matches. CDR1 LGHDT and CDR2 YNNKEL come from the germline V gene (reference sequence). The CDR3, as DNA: TGTGCCAGCAGCTGGACTAGCGGTAGCTCCTACAATGAGCAGTTCTTC. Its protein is CASSWTSGSSYNEQFF.

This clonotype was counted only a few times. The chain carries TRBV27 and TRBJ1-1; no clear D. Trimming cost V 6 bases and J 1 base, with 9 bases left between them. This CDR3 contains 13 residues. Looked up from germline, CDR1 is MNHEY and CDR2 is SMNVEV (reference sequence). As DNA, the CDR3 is TGTGCCAGCAGGAAGAACGGGAACACTGAAGCTTTCTTT. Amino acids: CASRKNGNTEAFF.